This is a list of T cell receptor beta chains from one sample in a study of CD8 T cells in Susac syndrome. TCRdb reanalysed the immunoSEQ multiplex PCR reads using MiXCR and keeps one entry per CDR3 protein. The repertoire holds about 76,000 distinct CDR3 sequences, with around 93% as singletons. Input material: CD8+ T cells from PBMCs. The receptors stem from a human donor with Susac syndrome. Both conserved end residues are part of each CDR3. A D gene is named only where the DNA matches it firmly.

DNA | CDR3 | J | V | D
TGTGCCAGCAGCCGGGTGGGATCCCCCCCTCCCGACAAAGATACGCAGTATTTT | CASSRVGSPPPDKDTQYF | TRBJ2-3 | TRBV7-9 | .
TGTGCCAGCAGGGAGACAGGGGGCACTAATGAAAAACTGTTTTTT | CASRETGGTNEKLFF | TRBJ1-4 | TRBV28 | TRBD1
TGTGCCAGCAGTTCCAGGGGAAGCGATGGCTACACCTTC | CASSSRGSDGYTF | TRBJ1-2 | TRBV28 | .
TGCAGCGTTGATCCCCCCAGGGCGGCCATGGGGAATGAGCAGTTCTTC | CSVDPPRAAMGNEQFF | TRBJ2-1 | TRBV29-1 | .
TGTGCCAGCAGTTTATCGATCAGGACAGGGAGTTTCCAGTTCTTC | CASSLSIRTGSFQFF | TRBJ2-1 | TRBV27 | TRBD1
TGTGCCAGCAGTTCCGGGGCCTATGGCTACACCTTC | CASSSGAYGYTF | TRBJ1-2 | TRBV7-9 | .
TGTGCCAGCAGTTACCAGCGGGAGGACCACGAGCAGTACTTC | CASSYQREDHEQYF | TRBJ2-7 | TRBV6-5 | TRBD2
TGTGCTAGTGGTTTGGGTCCGGGGGCCAACACTGAAGCTTTCTTT | CASGLGPGANTEAFF | TRBJ1-1 | TRBV12-5 | .
TGTGCCAGCAGACTCGACAGGGGGGCCTACGAGCAGTACTTC | CASRLDRGAYEQYF | TRBJ2-7 | TRBV28 | TRBD1
TGTGCCAGCAGGATCTTTGCACAAACCTACGAGCAGTACTTC | CASRIFAQTYEQYF | TRBJ2-7 | TRBV6-2/TRBV6-3 | .
TGCGCCAGCAGCTTGGGGATCCTGGGGGGTTCAGATACGCAGTATTTT | CASSLGILGGSDTQYF | TRBJ2-3 | TRBV5-1 | .
TGTGCCAGCAGTTACGGGAATCTCAATGAGCAGTTCTTC | CASSYGNLNEQFF | TRBJ2-1 | TRBV6-6 | .
TGTGCCAGCAGCGCCGAGGATGCTGGAAACACCATATATTTT | CASSAEDAGNTIYF | TRBJ1-3 | TRBV7-9 | .
TGTGCCAGCAGCGTAGGCACAGGGTGGAATGAGCAGTTCTTC | CASSVGTGWNEQFF | TRBJ2-1 | TRBV9 | .
TGTGCCAGCAGTTTACCAGACAGACCTTACGAGCAGTACTTC | CASSLPDRPYEQYF | TRBJ2-7 | TRBV27 | .
TGTGCCAGCAGCCAAAGACAGGCTAATGAAAAACTGTTTTTT | CASSQRQANEKLFF | TRBJ1-4 | TRBV6-5 | .
TGCAGTGCTAGAGATCGTACCGAGCGGAGAGATACGCAGTATTTT | CSARDRTERRDTQYF | TRBJ2-3 | TRBV20-1 | .
TGCAGCGTCCACAGGGTGCTGGGCACTGAAGCTTTCTTT | CSVHRVLGTEAFF | TRBJ1-1 | TRBV29-1 | .
TGCAGTGCTATGGGGGGGGGTAGAGAGACCCAGTACTTC | CSAMGGGRETQYF | TRBJ2-5 | TRBV20-1 | TRBD2
TGTGCCACCAGCAGAGACCTCGACAGGGTCGAGTTCTTC | CATSRDLDRVEFF | TRBJ2-1 | TRBV15 | TRBD1